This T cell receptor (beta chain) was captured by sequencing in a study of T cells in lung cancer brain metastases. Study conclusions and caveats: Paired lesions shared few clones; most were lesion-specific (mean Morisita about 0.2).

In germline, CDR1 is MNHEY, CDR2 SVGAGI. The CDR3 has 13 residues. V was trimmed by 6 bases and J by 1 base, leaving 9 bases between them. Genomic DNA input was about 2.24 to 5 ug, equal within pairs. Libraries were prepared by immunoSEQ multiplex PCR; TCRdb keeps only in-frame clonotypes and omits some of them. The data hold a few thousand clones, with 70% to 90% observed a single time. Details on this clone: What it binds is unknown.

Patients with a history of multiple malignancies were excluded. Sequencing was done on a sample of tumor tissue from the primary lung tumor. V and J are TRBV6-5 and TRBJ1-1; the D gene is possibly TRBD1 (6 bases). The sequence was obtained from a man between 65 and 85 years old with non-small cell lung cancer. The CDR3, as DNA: TGTGCCAGCAGACAGGGCAAGAACACTGAAGCTTTCTTT. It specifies CASRQGKNTEAFF.